In this sample, the clone carrying this T cell receptor beta chain turned up a few times. Its target is unknown. Reverse transcribing all isolated RNA meant expressed TCRB transcripts were sequenced. Each sample of naive, central memory or regulatory T cells had, on average, about 3.6 million reads. Sequencing used immunoSEQ multiplex PCR; TCRdb keeps in-frame clones, though not all of them. This sample has 600,000 to 700,000 clones, with 9.5% to 15% found just once. This sample is part of a study of beta chain features in type 1 diabetes. General study points: Within patients, naive, central memory and Treg TCRB repertoires seemed more similar than within healthy donors. Any role of HLA type in TCRB rearrangement remained unresolved here. TCRB CDR3 length was moderately but significantly reduced in all four CD4+ subsets of Type 1 diabetes patients.

The J segment lost 1 base and the V segment lost 6 bases, leaving 0 bases of the junction unmatched. CDR1 SGHDN and CDR2 FVKESK come from the germline V gene. The CDR3 runs to 13 residues. This TCR derives from a man aged 25-45 years with type 1 diabetes. The sample was naive CD4+ T cells from blood. The chain is built from TRBV14 and TRBJ2-7; 10 bases fit TRBD2. CDR3 bases: TGTGCCAGCAGACTAGCGGGGTCCTACGAGCAGTACTTC. Residues: CASRLAGSYEQYF.